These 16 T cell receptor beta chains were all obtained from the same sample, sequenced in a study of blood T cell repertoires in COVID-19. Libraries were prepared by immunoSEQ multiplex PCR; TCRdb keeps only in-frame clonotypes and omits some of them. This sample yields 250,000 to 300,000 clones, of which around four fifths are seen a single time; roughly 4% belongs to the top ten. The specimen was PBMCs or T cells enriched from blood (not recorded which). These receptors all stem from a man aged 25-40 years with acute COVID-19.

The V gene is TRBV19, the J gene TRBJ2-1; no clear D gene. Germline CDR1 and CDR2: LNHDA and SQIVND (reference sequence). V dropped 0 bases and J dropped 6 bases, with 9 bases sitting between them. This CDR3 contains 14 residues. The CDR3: CASSIDLRSNEQFF. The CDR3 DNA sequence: TGTGCCAGTAGTATAGATCTGAGGTCCAATGAGCAGTTCTTC.

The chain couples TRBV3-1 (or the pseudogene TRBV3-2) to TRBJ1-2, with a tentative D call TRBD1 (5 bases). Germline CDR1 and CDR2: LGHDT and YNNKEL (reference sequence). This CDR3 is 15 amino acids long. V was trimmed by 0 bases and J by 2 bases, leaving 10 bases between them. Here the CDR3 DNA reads TGTGCCAGCAGCCAAGATCTTCGGGGGAACTATGGCTACACCTTC. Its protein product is CASSQDLRGNYGYTF.

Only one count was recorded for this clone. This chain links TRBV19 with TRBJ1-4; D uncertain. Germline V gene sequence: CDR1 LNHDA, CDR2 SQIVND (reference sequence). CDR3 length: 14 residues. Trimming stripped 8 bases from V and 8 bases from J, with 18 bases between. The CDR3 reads CASASTDWEEKLFF. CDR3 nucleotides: TGTGCCAGTGCCTCAACCGACTGGGAGGAAAAACTGTTTTTT.

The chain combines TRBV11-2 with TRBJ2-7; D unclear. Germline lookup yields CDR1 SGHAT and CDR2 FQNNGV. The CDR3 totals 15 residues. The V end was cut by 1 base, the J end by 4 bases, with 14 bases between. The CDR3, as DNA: TGTGCCAGCAGCTTAGGTTTAGCCGGATCTTACGAGCAGTACGTC. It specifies CASSLGLAGSYEQYV.

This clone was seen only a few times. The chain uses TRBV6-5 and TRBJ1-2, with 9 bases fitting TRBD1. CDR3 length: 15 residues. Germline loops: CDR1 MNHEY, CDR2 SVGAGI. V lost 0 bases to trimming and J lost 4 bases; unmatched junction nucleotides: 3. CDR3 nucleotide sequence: TGTGCCAGCAGTTACTCACTGACAGGGGGCTATGGCTACACCTTC. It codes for CASSYSLTGGYGYTF.

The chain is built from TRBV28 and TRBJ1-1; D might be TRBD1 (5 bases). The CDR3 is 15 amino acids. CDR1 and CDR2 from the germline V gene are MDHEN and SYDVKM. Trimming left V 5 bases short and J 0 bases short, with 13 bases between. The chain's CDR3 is CASSLDRNMNTEAFF. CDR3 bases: TGTGCCAGCAGTCTCGACAGAAACATGAACACTGAAGCTTTCTTT.

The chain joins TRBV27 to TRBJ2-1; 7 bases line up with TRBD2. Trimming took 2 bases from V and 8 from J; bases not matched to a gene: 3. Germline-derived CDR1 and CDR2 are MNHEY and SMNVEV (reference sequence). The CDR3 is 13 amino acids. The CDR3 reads CASSLPGGDEQFF. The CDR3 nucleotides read TGTGCCAGCAGTTTACCGGGGGGTGATGAGCAGTTCTTC.

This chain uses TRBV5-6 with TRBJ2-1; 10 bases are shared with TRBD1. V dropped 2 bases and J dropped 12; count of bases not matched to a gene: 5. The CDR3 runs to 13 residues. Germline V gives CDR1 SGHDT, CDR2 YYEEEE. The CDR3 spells CASSFGTGVGQFF. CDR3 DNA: TGTGCCAGCAGCTTTGGGACAGGGGTAGGGCAGTTCTTC.

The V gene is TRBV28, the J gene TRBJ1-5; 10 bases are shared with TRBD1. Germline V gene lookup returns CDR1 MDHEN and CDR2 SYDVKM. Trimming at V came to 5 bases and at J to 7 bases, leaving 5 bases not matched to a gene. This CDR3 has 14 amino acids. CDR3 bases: TGTGCCAGCAGTCCAGGGACAGGGGACCAGCCCCAGCATTTT. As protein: CASSPGTGDQPQHF.

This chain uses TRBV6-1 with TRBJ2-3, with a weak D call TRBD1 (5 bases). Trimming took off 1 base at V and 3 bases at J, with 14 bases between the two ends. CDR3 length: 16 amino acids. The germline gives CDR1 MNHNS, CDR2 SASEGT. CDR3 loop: CASSEVFQGNTDTQYF. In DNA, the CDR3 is TGTGCCAGCAGTGAAGTCTTCCAGGGCAATACAGATACGCAGTATTTT.

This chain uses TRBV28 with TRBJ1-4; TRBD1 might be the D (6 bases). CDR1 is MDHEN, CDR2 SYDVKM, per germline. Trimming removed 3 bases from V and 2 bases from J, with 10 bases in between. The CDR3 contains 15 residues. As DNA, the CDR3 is TGTGCCAGCAGTTTGCAGGGGCTCACTAATGAAAAACTGTTTTTT. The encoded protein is CASSLQGLTNEKLFF.

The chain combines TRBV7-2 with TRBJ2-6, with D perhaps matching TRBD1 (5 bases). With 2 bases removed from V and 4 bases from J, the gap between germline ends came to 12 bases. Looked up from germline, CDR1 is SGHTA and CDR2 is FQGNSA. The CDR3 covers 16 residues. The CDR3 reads CASSLFSRAGANVLTF. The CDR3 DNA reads TGTGCCAGCAGCTTATTCTCCAGGGCCGGGGCCAACGTCCTGACTTTC.

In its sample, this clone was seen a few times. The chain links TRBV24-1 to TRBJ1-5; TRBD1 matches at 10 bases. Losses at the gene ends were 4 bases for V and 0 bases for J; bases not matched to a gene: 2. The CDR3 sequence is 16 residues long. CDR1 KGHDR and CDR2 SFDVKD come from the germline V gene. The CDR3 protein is CATSEGQGSSNQPQHF. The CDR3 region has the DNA TGTGCCACCAGTGAGGGACAGGGGTCTAGCAATCAGCCCCAGCATTTT.

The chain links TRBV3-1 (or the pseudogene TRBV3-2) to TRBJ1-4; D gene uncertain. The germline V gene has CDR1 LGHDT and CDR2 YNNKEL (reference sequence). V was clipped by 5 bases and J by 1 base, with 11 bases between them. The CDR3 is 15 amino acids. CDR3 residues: CASSFRSGTNEKLFF. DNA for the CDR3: TGTGCCAGCAGCTTTCGCAGCGGAACTAATGAAAAACTGTTTTTT.

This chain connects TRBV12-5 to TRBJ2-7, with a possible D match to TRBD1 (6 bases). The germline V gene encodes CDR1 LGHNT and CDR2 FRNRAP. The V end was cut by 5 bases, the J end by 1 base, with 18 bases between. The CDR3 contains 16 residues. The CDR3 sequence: CASGVYRAPESYEQYV. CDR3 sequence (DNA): TGTGCTAGTGGTGTATACAGGGCCCCGGAGTCCTACGAGCAGTACGTC.

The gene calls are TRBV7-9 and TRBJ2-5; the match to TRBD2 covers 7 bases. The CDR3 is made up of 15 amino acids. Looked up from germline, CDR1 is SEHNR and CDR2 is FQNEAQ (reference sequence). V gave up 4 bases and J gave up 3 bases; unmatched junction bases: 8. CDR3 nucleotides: TGTGCCAGCAGCTCCCTCCGACTAGCTGAAGAGACCCAGTACTTC. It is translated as CASSSLRLAEETQYF.